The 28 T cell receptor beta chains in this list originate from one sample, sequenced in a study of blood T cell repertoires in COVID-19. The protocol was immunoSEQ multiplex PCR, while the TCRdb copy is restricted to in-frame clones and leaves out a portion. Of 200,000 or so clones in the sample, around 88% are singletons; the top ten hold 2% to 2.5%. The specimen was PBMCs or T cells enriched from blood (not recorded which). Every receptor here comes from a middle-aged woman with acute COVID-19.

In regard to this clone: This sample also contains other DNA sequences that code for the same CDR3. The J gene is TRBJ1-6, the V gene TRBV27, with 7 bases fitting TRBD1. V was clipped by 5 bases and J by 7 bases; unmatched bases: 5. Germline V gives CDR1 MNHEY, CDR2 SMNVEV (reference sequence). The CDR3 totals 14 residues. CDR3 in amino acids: CASSRDRQNSPLHF. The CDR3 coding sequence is TGTGCCAGCAGTCGGGACAGACAGAATTCACCCCTCCACTTT.

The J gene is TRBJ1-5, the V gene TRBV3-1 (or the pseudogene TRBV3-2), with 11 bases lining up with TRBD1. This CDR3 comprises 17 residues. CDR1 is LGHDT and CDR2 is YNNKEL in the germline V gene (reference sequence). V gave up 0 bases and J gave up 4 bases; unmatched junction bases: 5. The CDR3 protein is CASSQERGQGGNQPQHF. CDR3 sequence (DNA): TGTGCCAGCAGCCAAGAGCGGGGACAGGGGGGGAATCAGCCCCAGCATTTT.

CDR3 nucleotide sequence: TGTGCCAGCAGTTACTCGGGGGGACGTAATACTGAAGCTTTCTTT. Residues: CASSYSGGRNTEAFF. This chain uses TRBV6-5 with TRBJ1-1; weak D call: TRBD1 (5 bases). V was pared by 0 bases and J by 5 bases, with 13 bases between. Germline V CDR1 and CDR2: MNHEY, SVGAGI. The CDR3 extends over 15 amino acids.

CDR3 residues: CASSPGDEKLFF. CDR3 DNA sequence: TGTGCCAGCAGCCCCGGGGATGAAAAACTGTTTTTT. The chain combines TRBV11-3 with TRBJ1-4; D is ambiguous. V was cut by 5 bases and J by 6 bases, with 7 bases left in between. CDR1 is SGHNT and CDR2 is YENEEA in the germline V gene. CDR3 size: 12 residues.

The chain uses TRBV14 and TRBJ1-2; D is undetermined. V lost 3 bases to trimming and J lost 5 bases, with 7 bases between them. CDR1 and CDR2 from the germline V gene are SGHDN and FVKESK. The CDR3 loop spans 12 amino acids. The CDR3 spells CASSQDFYGYTF. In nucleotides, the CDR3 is TGTGCCAGCAGCCAGGACTTTTATGGCTACACCTTC.

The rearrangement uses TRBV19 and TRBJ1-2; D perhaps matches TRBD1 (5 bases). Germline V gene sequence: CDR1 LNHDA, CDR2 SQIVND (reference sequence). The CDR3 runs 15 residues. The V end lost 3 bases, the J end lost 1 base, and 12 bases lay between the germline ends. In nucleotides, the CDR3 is TGTGCCAGTAGTATGGGCAGGGATCTTAACTATGGCTACACCTTC. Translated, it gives CASSMGRDLNYGYTF.

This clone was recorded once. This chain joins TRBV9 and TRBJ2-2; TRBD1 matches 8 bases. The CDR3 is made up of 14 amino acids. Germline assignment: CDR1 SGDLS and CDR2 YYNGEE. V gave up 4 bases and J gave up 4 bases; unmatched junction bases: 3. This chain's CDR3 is CASSLTGGTGELFF. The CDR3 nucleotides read TGTGCCAGCAGCCTCACAGGGGGCACCGGGGAGCTGTTTTTT.

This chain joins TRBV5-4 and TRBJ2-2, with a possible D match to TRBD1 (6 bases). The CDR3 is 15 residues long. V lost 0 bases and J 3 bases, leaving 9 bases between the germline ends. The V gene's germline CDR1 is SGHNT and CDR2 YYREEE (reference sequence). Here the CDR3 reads CASSLAGVDTGELFF. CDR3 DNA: TGTGCCAGCAGCTTGGCAGGGGTCGACACCGGGGAGCTGTTTTTT.

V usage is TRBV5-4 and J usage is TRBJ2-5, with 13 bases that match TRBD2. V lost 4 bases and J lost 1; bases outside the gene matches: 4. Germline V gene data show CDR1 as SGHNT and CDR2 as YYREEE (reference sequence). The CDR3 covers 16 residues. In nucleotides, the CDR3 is TGTGCCAGCAGCCTAGGACTAGCGGGAGTCCAAGAGACCCAGTACTTC. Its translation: CASSLGLAGVQETQYF.

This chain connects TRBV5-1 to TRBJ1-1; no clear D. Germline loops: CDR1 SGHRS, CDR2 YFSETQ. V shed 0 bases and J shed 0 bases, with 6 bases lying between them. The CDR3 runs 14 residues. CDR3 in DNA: TGCGCCAGCAGCTTGGCGCGGATGAACACTGAAGCTTTCTTT. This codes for CASSLARMNTEAFF. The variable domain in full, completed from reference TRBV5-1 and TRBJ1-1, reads KAGVTQTPRYLIKTRGQQVTLSCSPISGHRSVSWYQQTPGQGLQFLFEYFSETQRNKGNFPGRFSGRQFSNSRSEMNVSTLELGDSALYLCASSLARMNTEAFFGQGTRLTVV.

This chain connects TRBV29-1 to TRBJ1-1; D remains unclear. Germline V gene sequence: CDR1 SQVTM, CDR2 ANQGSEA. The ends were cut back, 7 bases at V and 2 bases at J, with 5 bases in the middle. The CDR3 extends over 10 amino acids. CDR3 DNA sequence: TGCAGCGCTTCTAACACTGAAGCTTTCTTT. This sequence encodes CSASNTEAFF.

CDR3 in amino acids: CASSTGTGTSSYNSPLHF. Here the CDR3 DNA reads TGCGCCAGCAGTACCGGGACAGGGACAAGCTCCTATAATTCACCCCTCCACTTT. The V gene is TRBV5-1, the J gene TRBJ1-6; TRBD1 matches 9 bases. This CDR3 is built from 18 residues. Germline V gene sequence: CDR1 SGHRS, CDR2 YFSETQ. V was pared by 5 bases and J by 0 bases, with 9 bases of the junction left unmatched.

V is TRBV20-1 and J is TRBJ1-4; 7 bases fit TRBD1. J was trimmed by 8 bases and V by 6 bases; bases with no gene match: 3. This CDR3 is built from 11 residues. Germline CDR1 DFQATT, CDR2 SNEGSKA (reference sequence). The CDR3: CSASQGEKLFF. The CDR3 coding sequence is TGCAGTGCGTCACAGGGGGAAAAACTGTTTTTT.

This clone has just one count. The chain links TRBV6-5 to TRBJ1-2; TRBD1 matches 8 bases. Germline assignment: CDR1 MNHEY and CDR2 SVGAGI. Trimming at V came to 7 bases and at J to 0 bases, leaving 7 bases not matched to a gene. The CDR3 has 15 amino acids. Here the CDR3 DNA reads TGTGCCAGCATCGTCGGACAGGGAGCTAACTATGGCTACACCTTC. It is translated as CASIVGQGANYGYTF.

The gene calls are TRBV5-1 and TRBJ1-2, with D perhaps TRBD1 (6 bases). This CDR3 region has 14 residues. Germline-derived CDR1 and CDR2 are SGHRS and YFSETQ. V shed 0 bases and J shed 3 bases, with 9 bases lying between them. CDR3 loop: CASSLGTGYYGYTF. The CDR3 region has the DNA TGCGCCAGCAGCTTGGGCACAGGGTACTATGGCTACACCTTC.

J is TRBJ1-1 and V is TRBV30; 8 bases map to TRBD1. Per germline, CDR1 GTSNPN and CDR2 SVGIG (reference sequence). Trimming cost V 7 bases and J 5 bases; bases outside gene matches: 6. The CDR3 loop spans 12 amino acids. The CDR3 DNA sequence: TGTGCCTTAGACAGGGGCGGAACTGAAGCTTTCTTT. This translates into CALDRGGTEAFF.

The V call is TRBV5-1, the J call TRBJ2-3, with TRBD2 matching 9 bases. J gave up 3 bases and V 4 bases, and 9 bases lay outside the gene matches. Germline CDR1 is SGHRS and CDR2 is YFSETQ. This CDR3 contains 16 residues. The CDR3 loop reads CASSLGGGGATDTQYF. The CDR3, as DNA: TGCGCCAGCAGCCTGGGAGGCGGGGGGGCGACAGATACGCAGTATTTT.

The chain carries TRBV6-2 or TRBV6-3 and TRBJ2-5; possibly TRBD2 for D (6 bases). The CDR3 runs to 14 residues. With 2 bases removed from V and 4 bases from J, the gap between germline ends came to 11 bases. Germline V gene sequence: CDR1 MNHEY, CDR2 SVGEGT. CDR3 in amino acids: CASSYALGGETQYF. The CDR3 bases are TGTGCCAGCAGTTACGCGTTGGGGGGAGAGACCCAGTACTTC.

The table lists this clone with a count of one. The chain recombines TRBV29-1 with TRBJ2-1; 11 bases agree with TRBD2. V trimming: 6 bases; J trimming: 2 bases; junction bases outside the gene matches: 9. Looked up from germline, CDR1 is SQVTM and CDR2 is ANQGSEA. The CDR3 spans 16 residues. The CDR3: CSVTLLAGVAYNEQFF. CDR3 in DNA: TGCAGCGTGACATTACTAGCGGGAGTGGCCTACAATGAGCAGTTCTTC.

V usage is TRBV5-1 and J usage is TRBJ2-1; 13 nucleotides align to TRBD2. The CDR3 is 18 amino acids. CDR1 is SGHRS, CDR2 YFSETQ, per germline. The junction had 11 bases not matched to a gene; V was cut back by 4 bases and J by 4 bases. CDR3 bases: TGCGCCAGCAGCCCGGGACTAGCGGGAAGGGAAAGGTACAATGAGCAGTTCTTC. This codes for CASSPGLAGRERYNEQFF.

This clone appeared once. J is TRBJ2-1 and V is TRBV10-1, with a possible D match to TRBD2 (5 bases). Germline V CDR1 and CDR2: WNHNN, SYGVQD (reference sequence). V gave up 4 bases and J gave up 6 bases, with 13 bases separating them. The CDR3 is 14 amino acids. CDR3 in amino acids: CASSADPEGNEQFF. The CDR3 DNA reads TGCGCCAGCAGTGCGGATCCCGAGGGCAATGAGCAGTTCTTC.

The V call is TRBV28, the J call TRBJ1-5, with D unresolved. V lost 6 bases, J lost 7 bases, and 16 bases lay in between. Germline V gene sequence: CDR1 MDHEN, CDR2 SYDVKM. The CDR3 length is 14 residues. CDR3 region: CASSLPGFSQPQHF. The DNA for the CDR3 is TGTGCCAGCAGCTTACCGGGGTTCTCCCAGCCCCAGCATTTT.

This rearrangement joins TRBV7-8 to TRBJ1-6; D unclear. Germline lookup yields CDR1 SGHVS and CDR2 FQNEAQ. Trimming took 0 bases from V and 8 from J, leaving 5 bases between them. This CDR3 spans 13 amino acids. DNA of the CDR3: TGTGCCAGCAGCTTAGCACGGGATTCACCCCTCCACTTT. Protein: CASSLARDSPLHF. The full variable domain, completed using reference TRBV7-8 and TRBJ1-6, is GAGVSQSPRYKVAKRGQDVALRCDPISGHVSLFWYQQALGQGPEFLTYFQNEAQLDKSGLPSDRFFAERPEGSVSTLKIQRTQQEDSAVYLCASSLARDSPLHFGNGTRLTVT.

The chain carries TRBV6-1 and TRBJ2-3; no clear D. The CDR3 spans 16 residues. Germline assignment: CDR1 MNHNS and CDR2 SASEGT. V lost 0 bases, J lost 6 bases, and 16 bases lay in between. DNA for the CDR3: TGTGCCAGCAGTGAAGCCTCGGTCAGGCCTTCGGATACGCAGTATTTT. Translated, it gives CASSEASVRPSDTQYF.

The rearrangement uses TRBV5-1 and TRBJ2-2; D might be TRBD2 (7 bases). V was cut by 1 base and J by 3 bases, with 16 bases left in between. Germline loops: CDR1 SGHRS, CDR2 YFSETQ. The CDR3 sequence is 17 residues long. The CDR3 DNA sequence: TGCGCCAGCAGCTTGTGGCGGGGCGGGGGCGACACCGGGGAGCTGTTTTTT. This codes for CASSLWRGGGDTGELFF.

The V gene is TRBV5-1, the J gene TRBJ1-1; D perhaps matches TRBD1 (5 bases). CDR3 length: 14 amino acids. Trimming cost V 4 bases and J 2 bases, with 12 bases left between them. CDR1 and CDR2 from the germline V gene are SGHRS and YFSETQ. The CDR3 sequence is CASSQQDVNTEAFF. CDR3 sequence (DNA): TGCGCCAGCAGCCAACAGGATGTTAACACTGAAGCTTTCTTT.

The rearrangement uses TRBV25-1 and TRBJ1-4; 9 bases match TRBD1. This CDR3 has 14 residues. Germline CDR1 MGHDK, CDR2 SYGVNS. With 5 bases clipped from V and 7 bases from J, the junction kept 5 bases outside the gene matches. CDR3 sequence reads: CASSHRGRGEKLFF. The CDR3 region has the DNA TGTGCCAGCAGTCACAGGGGGCGCGGTGAAAAACTGTTTTTT.

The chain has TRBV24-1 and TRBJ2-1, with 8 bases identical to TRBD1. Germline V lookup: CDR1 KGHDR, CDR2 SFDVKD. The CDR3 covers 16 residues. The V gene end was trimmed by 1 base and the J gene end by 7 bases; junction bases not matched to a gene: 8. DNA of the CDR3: TGTGCCACCAGTGATTTTGGGCCAGGGGGCAGGAATGAGCAGTTCTTC. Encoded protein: CATSDFGPGGRNEQFF.